These T cell receptor beta chains were read from a single sample in a study of T-cell memory formation after mild COVID-19. TCRdb called the 5' RACE reads again in MiXCR, with one record for every CDR3 protein. The sample has a few hundred thousand distinct CDR3 sequences; roughly 21% are singletons. The material sequenced was PBMCs or a T cell subset sorted from them (not recorded which). The receptors originated from an adult woman who had mild COVID-19 (a few samples of this study predate the infection). Cell type and time point are not known. Each CDR3 is given with its conserved first and last residue. D genes are given only for firm matches. Clone sizes are given selectively: once, few, many, or a class where the clone is expanded.

CASSFVTETQYF | TGTGCCAGCAGCTTCGTTACAGAGACCCAGTACTTC | 12 | TRBV7-2 | NA | TRBJ2-5 | few
CSASLGAQPQHF | TGCAGTGCTAGTCTCGGCGCTCAGCCCCAGCATTTT | 12 | TRBV20-1 | NA | TRBJ1-5 | NA
CATSDFQGTNEQFF | TGTGCCACCAGTGATTTCCAGGGAACGAATGAGCAGTTCTTC | 14 | TRBV24-1 | NA | TRBJ2-1 | NA
CSAFGGMAEQYF | TGCAGCGCATTCGGGGGCATGGCCGAGCAGTACTTC | 12 | TRBV29-1 | NA | TRBJ2-7 | NA
CASSLVGGGVQETQYF | TGTGCCAGCAGTTTAGTTGGCGGCGGAGTCCAAGAGACCCAGTACTTC | 16 | TRBV12-3/TRBV12-4 | NA | TRBJ2-5 | few
CASRAGGGYGYTF | TGTGCCAGCAGGGCAGGGGGTGGCTATGGCTACACCTTC | 13 | TRBV25-1 | TRBD1 | TRBJ1-2 | NA
CASSLGRQGPTGELFF | TGTGCCAGCAGCTTGGGGAGACAGGGGCCCACCGGGGAGCTGTTTTTT | 16 | TRBV7-6 | TRBD1 | TRBJ2-2 | NA
CSVRRSGNEQFF | TGCAGCGTGCGGAGATCTGGCAATGAGCAGTTCTTC | 12 | TRBV29-1 | NA | TRBJ2-1 | few
CASSYKHVLGEKLFF | TGTGCCAGCTCATATAAACACGTCCTAGGGGAAAAACTGTTTTTT | 15 | TRBV18 | NA | TRBJ1-4 | few
CSVDPDRVRTEAFF | TGCAGCGTTGATCCCGACAGGGTTAGGACTGAAGCTTTCTTT | 14 | TRBV29-1 | TRBD1 | TRBJ1-1 | few
CASSQPGTDQETQYF | TGTGCCAGCAGCCAACCCGGGACGGACCAAGAGACCCAGTACTTC | 15 | TRBV14 | NA | TRBJ2-5 | NA
CASSTLPPHEQYF | TGTGCCAGCAGCACTTTACCCCCCCACGAGCAGTACTTC | 13 | TRBV3-1 | NA | TRBJ2-7 | NA
CASSYDQRSSYNSPLHF | TGTGCCAGCAGTTACGACCAAAGAAGCTCCTATAATTCACCCCTCCACTTT | 17 | TRBV6-5 | NA | TRBJ1-6 | NA
CSASAGGVSNQPQHF | TGCAGTGCTAGCGCAGGGGGCGTAAGCAATCAGCCCCAGCATTTT | 15 | TRBV20-1 | TRBD1 | TRBJ1-5 | few
CSVSGRGLNEKLFF | TGCAGCGTTAGTGGACGGGGATTAAATGAAAAACTGTTTTTT | 14 | TRBV29-1 | NA | TRBJ1-4 | few
CASSFQSGSIYEQYF | TGTGCCAGCAGTTTCCAAAGCGGGAGTATCTACGAGCAGTACTTC | 15 | TRBV28 | TRBD2 | TRBJ2-7 | NA
CASSSLLSGGDTDTQYF | TGTGCCAGCAGCTCTCTCCTTAGCGGGGGGGACACAGATACGCAGTATTTT | 17 | TRBV7-2 | TRBD2 | TRBJ2-3 | NA